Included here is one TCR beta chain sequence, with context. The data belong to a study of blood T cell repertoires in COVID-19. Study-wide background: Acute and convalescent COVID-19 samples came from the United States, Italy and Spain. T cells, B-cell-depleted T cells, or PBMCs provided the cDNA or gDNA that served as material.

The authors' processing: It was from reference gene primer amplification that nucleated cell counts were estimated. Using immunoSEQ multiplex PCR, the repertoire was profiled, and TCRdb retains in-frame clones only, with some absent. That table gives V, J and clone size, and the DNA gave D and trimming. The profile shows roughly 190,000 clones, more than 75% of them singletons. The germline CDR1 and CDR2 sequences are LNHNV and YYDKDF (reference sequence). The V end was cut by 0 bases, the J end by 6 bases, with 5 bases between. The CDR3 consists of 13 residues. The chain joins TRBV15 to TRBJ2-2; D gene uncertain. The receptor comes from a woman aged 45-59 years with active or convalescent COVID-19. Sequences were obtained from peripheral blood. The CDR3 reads CATSRDRAGELFF. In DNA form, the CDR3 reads TGTGCCACCAGCAGAGATCGAGCCGGGGAGCTGTTTTTT. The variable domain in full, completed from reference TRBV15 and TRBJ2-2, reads DAMVIQNPRYQVTQFGKPVTLSCSQTLNHNVMYWYQQKSSQAPKLLFHYYDKDFNNEADTPDNFQSRRPNTSFCFLDIRSPGLGDTAMYLCATSRDRAGELFFGEGSRLTVL.